This section outlines one TCR beta chain sequence together with its context. Arm-PCR of CDR3 regions and iRepertoire HTBI primers were used to build TCR beta libraries. Methods used by the authors: Identified across the samples were approximately 60 TRBV segments and around 14 TRBJ segments. MiXCR was run by TCRdb on the multiplex PCR reads, yielding one entry per CDR3 protein. V and J calls and clone size were set by TCRdb, not the authors. Among around 360,000 distinct CDR3 sequences, 15% to 20% were seen once, and the ten largest hold around 21%. This CDR3 region has 14 residues. The V end was cut by 4 bases, the J end by 1 base, with 11 bases between. The germline gives CDR1 SGHDT, CDR2 YYEEEE. This entry comes from a study of regulatory T cells in long-lasting Graves disease. Stated time point: newly diagnosed GD, antithyroid drugs for less than 3 months. TCR sequences were obtained from RNA taken from PBMCs.

This same sample was also taken into another study, of T cells in Graves' hyperthyroidism and ophthalmopathy. As that study records: Hyperthyroidism, newly diagnosed and lasting under 2 months, affected patients aged 18 to 65. The HTBI primer set drove a first-round RT-PCR of the TCR CDR3.

The specimen was peripheral blood mononuclear cells (PBMCs), collected at new diagnosis, from a patient treated with antithyroid drugs. The chain carries TRBV5-6 and TRBJ1-2; D remains ambiguous. The TCR comes from a woman between 18 and 29 years old with Graves disease. This CDR3 is CASSPTRNNYGYTF. CDR3 nucleotides: TGTGCCAGCAGCCCGACCAGGAATAACTATGGCTACACCTTC. Full variable domain (remainder filled in from reference TRBV5-6 and TRBJ1-2): DAGVTQSPTHLIKTRGQQVTLRCSPKSGHDTVSWYQQALGQGPQFIFQYYEEEERQRGNFPDRFSGHQFPNYSSELNVNALLLGDSALYLCASSPTRNNYGYTFGSGTRLTVV.